The 15 T cell receptor beta chains in this list originate from one sample, sequenced in a study of blood T cell repertoires in COVID-19. Repertoires were generated with immunoSEQ multiplex PCR, while TCRdb's copy carries only in-frame clones and drops some. The sample contains about 370,000 clones, nearly 90% of which appear only once. The sequenced material came from peripheral blood. All receptors derive from a man younger than 35 with active or convalescent COVID-19.

This clone was seen more than once but under ten times. V and J are TRBV5-1 and TRBJ2-7, with D possibly TRBD1 on 6 matching bases. The V gene lost 2 bases and the J gene lost 3 bases, with 12 bases spanning the gap. Germline V gives CDR1 SGHRS, CDR2 YFSETQ. The CDR3 length is 14 residues. Written as DNA, the CDR3 is TGCGCCAGCAGCTTAGTTCCAGGGGTCTACGAGCAGTACTTC. This codes for CASSLVPGVYEQYF.

The V gene is TRBV2, the J gene TRBJ2-5, with a weak D call TRBD2 (5 bases). There are 14 residues in the CDR3. V dropped 6 bases and J dropped 1 base, with 12 bases sitting between them. The germline CDR1 and CDR2 sequences are SNHLY and FYNNEI. The CDR3 sequence: CASSPMRAQETQYF. The CDR3, as DNA: TGTGCCAGCAGCCCGATGAGGGCCCAAGAGACCCAGTACTTC.

Regarding this clone: Its ends do not fully match the called genes, so a read error is possible. The genes are TRBV6-2 or TRBV6-3 and TRBJ2-7, with a tentative D call TRBD2 (5 bases). CDR3 size: 13 residues. The germline V gene has CDR1 MNHEY and CDR2 SVGEGT. CDR3 protein: CASSISDSNEQYF. In nucleotides, the CDR3 is TGTGCCAGCAGCATCTCGGACTCCAACGAGCAGTACTTC.

This chain uses TRBV2 with TRBJ2-7, with 8 bases fitting TRBD2. The CDR3 sequence is 15 residues long. Per germline, CDR1 SNHLY and CDR2 FYNNEI. V lost 5 bases to trimming and J lost 6 bases; unmatched junction nucleotides: 12. CDR3: CASSKTGTRDAEQYF. The CDR3 DNA is TGTGCCAGCAGTAAAACCGGGACTAGGGACGCCGAGCAGTACTTC.

This chain links TRBV19 with TRBJ2-6; D call uncertain. This CDR3 spans 12 amino acids. The germline CDR1 and CDR2 sequences are LNHDA and SQIVND (reference sequence). V gave up 7 bases and J gave up 5 bases, with 6 bases separating them. The CDR3 here is CASNTRANVLTF. The CDR3 DNA reads as TGTGCCAGTAACACCCGGGCCAACGTCCTGACTTTC.

This sequence joins TRBV6-5 and TRBJ1-2; D remains unclear. Germline CDR1 MNHEY, CDR2 SVGAGI. V was trimmed by 6 bases and J by 3 bases, leaving 14 bases between them. The CDR3 is 14 residues long. The CDR3 bases are TGTGCCAGCAGCTCAACGCCGAGAGACTATGGCTACACCTTC. Protein: CASSSTPRDYGYTF.

V gene TRBV29-1 combines with J gene TRBJ2-3, with TRBD1 as a possible D gene (6 bases). Germline CDR1 reads SQVTM; CDR2 reads ANQGSEA. Trimming took off 5 bases at V and 0 bases at J, with 12 bases between the two ends. The CDR3 runs 14 residues. CDR3 in amino acids: CSVLQGSSTDTQYF. In DNA form, the CDR3 reads TGCAGCGTTCTACAGGGTAGTAGCACAGATACGCAGTATTTT.

The sample holds a few counts of this clone. The same CDR3 is also encoded by other DNA sequences in this sample. The chain has TRBV11-3 and TRBJ1-1; D not certain. Trimming pared 2 bases from V and 2 bases from J, leaving 6 bases between. The CDR3 runs to 13 residues. Germline V gene lookup returns CDR1 SGHNT and CDR2 YENEEA. The CDR3 is CASSLSVNTEAFF. Written as DNA, the CDR3 is TGTGCCAGCAGCTTATCAGTCAACACTGAAGCTTTCTTT.

The chain employs TRBV18 and TRBJ2-1; TRBD2 aligns across 12 bases. V dropped 3 bases and J dropped 7; count of bases not matched to a gene: 10. Germline CDR1 KGHSH, CDR2 LQKENI. This CDR3 spans 17 amino acids. The CDR3 nucleotides are TGTGCCAGCTCACCCTACCAACTAGCGGGGGGCCTAAATGAGCAGTTCTTC. Encoded protein: CASSPYQLAGGLNEQFF.

The rearrangement links TRBV27 to TRBJ1-6, with D possibly being TRBD1 (5 bases). The germline V and J ends were trimmed by 1 base and 4 bases, with 14 bases remaining between them. CDR3 length: 17 residues. Looked up from germline, CDR1 is MNHEY and CDR2 is SMNVEV (reference sequence). The DNA of the CDR3 is TGTGCCAGCAGTTTATTTGTGGGGCACTCATATAATTCACCCCTCCACTTT. Translation gives CASSLFVGHSYNSPLHF.

This chain links TRBV3-1 (or the pseudogene TRBV3-2) with TRBJ2-7, with 12 bases matching TRBD1. CDR1 LGHDT and CDR2 YNNKEL come from the germline V gene (reference sequence). After removal of 0 bases from V and 6 bases from J, the junction contained 12 bases not matched to a gene. The CDR3 contains 18 residues. The CDR3 is CASSQDIGWDRGPREQYF. The CDR3 DNA reads TGTGCCAGCAGCCAAGATATAGGTTGGGACAGGGGGCCCCGCGAGCAGTACTTC.

This clone was recorded a few times. The V and J genes are TRBV27 and TRBJ1-1; the D gene is possibly TRBD1 (5 bases). Germline-derived CDR1 and CDR2 are MNHEY and SMNVEV (reference sequence). V lost 5 bases to trimming and J lost 6 bases, with 16 bases between them. The CDR3 spans 14 residues. CDR3 bases: TGTGCCAGCAGTATTCGACAGAGGTCGTCTGAAGCTTTCTTT. This sequence encodes CASSIRQRSSEAFF.

CDR3 sequence reads: CASSSPRTATYEQYF. The DNA for the CDR3 is TGTGCCAGCAGTTCCCCCCGGACAGCGACCTACGAGCAGTACTTC. The gene calls are TRBV28 and TRBJ2-7; D is possibly TRBD1 (6 bases). V shed 4 bases and J shed 2 bases, with 15 bases lying between them. The CDR3 consists of 15 residues. CDR1 and CDR2 (germline): MDHEN, SYDVKM.

The gene calls are TRBV7-8 and TRBJ1-1, with 7 bases that match TRBD1. Germline V gives CDR1 SGHVS, CDR2 FQNEAQ. The V and J ends lost 3 bases and 0 bases, in that order; junction bases with no gene match: 10. The CDR3 is 17 amino acids. CDR3 protein: CASSFPGTVGVNTEAFF. DNA of the CDR3: TGTGCCAGCAGCTTCCCCGGGACAGTGGGCGTGAACACTGAAGCTTTCTTT.

This chain joins TRBV20-1 and TRBJ2-3; D unclear. V was shortened by 3 bases and J by 6 bases, with 7 bases between the two germline ends. Per the germline V gene, CDR1 is DFQATT and CDR2 is SNEGSKA (reference sequence). The length of the CDR3 is 11 residues. The chain's CDR3 is CSARAPDTQYF. CDR3 bases: TGCAGTGCTAGGGCCCCTGATACGCAGTATTTT.